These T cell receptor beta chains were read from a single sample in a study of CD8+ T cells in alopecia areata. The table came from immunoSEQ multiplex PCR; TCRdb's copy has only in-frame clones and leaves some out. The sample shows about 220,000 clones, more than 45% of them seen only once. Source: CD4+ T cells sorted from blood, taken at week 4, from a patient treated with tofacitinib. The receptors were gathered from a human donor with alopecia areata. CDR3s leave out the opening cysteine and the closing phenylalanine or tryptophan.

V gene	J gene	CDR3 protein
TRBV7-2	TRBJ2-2	ASSRVRSTGELF
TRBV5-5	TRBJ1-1	ATNFRDRGINSQEAF
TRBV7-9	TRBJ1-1	ASRPRGGGNTEAF
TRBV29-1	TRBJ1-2	SGSDRGDGYT
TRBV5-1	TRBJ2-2	ASSLADQAGELF
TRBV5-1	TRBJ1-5	ASSLAGGNQPQH
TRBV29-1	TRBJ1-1	SVEGRQIHTEAF
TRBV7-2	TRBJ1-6	ASSSTGGSRSPLH
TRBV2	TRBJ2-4	ASSDSAWTSAGKNIQY
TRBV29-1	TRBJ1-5	SVATGTGANQPQH
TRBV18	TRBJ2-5	ASSPSRASGEQETQY
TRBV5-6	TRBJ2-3	ASTTADTQY
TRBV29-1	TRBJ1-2	SVNPQSYT
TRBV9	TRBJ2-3	ASSVAGVGADTQY
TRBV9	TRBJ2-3	ASRRGPSTDTQY
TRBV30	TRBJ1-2	AWSLGDNYGYT
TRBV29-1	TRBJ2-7	SVRDREVSEQY
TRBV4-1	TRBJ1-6	ASSQEVGSYNSPLH
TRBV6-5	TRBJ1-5	ASGTGQPQH
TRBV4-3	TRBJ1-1	ASSQDRNTEAF
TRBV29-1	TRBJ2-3	SVDLGDTQY
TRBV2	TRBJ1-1	ASSRQGAKTEAF
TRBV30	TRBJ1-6	AWSRTGSPLH
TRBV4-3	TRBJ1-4	ASSQDLTANGEKLF
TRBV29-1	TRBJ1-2	SVGQGAGYT
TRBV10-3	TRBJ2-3	AIGITTDTQY
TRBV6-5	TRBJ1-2	ASSWGLNYGYT
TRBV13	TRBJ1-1	ASSQYRGLRTEAF
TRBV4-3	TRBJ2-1	ASSRGHGYNEQF
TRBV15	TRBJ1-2	ATSQRQGGYGYT
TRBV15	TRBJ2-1	ATSRGTGNSEQF
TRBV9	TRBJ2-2	ASSVGGGYTGELF
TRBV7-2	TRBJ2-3	ASSSNRGDGDTQY
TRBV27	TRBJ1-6	ASSTPRWNSPLH
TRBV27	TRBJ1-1	ASSSRVRIEAF